The 19 T cell receptor beta chains presented below share a single source sample, sequenced in a study of blood T cell repertoires in COVID-19. Sequencing used immunoSEQ multiplex PCR; TCRdb keeps in-frame clones, though not all of them. The repertoire holds around 440,000 clones, with about nine tenths as singletons. The sequenced sample was peripheral blood. These TCRs come from a woman aged 45-65 years with COVID-19, enrolled during active disease.

V gene TRBV4-2 combines with J gene TRBJ2-3, with 10 bases matching TRBD2. CDR3 length: 18 residues. V lost 0 bases, J lost 4 bases, and 10 bases stayed unmatched. Germline values: CDR1 LGHNA, CDR2 YNFKEQ. The CDR3 spells CASSQDRAAGGHADTQYF. The CDR3 region has the DNA TGTGCCAGCAGCCAAGATCGGGCAGCGGGGGGGCACGCAGATACGCAGTATTTT.

The V and J genes are TRBV19 and TRBJ2-1; D is perhaps TRBD2 (5 bases). The CDR3 covers 12 residues. The V and J ends lost 4 bases and 7 bases respectively, with 8 bases between them. CDR1 LNHDA and CDR2 SQIVND come from the germline V gene (reference sequence). The CDR3 region is CASSTTGNEQFF. The CDR3 DNA reads TGTGCCAGTAGTACCACGGGGAATGAGCAGTTCTTC. Based on the CDR3 plus reference TRBV19 and TRBJ2-1, the full variable domain is DGGITQSPKYLFRKEGQNVTLSCEQNLNHDAMYWYRQDPGQGLRLIYYSQIVNDFQKGDIAEGYSVSREKKESFPLTVTSAQKNPTAFYLCASSTTGNEQFFGPGTRLTVL.

The chain employs TRBV12-5 and TRBJ2-3, with 7 bases that match TRBD1. CDR3 length: 18 residues. Looked up from germline, CDR1 is LGHNT and CDR2 is FRNRAP. V lost 2 bases and J lost 2; bases outside the gene matches: 13. The CDR3, as DNA: TGTGCTAGTGGTTTGTTACACGGGGACAGTTCTTTCACAGATACGCAGTATTTT. Translated: CASGLLHGDSSFTDTQYF.

A few counts support this clone. The V and J genes are TRBV7-2 and TRBJ1-2, with TRBD1 matching 7 bases. The CDR3 runs to 15 residues. Looked up from germline, CDR1 is SGHTA and CDR2 is FQGNSA. After removal of 4 bases from V and 0 bases from J, the junction contained 5 bases not matched to a gene. The CDR3 DNA is TGTGCCAGCAGCTACCGGGACAGAGCTAACTATGGCTACACCTTC. This gives the protein CASSYRDRANYGYTF.

V gene TRBV7-3 combines with J gene TRBJ2-3, with 8 bases fitting TRBD2. Germline CDR1 and CDR2: SGHTA and FQGTGA. Trimming at V came to 0 bases and at J to 4 bases, leaving 3 bases not matched to a gene. This CDR3 is 15 amino acids long. DNA for the CDR3: TGTGCCAGCAGCTTAACAGCGGGGGTAGCAGATACGCAGTATTTT. It specifies CASSLTAGVADTQYF.

This clone was recorded once. The same CDR3 can be traced to other DNA sequences in this sample. The V gene is TRBV30, the J gene TRBJ1-2, with 9 bases that match TRBD1. There are 13 residues in the CDR3. J lost 7 bases, V lost 0 bases, and 3 bases had no gene match. The germline V gene encodes CDR1 GTSNPN and CDR2 SVGIG (reference sequence). The CDR3 loop reads CAWSVRQGGGYTF. As DNA, the CDR3 is TGTGCCTGGAGTGTACGACAGGGGGGTGGCTACACCTTC.

This chain joins TRBV10-3 and TRBJ2-1; TRBD1 aligns across 7 bases. Trimming took 6 bases from V and 7 from J; bases not matched to a gene: 12. The germline V gene encodes CDR1 ENHRY and CDR2 SYGVKD. The CDR3 is made up of 15 amino acids. The CDR3 DNA reads TGTGCCATCAGAAGAACAGGGGAAGGGGGTAATGAGCAGTTCTTC. Residues: CAIRRTGEGGNEQFF.

V gene TRBV7-6 combines with J gene TRBJ1-5; the match to TRBD1 covers 7 bases. Germline values: CDR1 SGHVS, CDR2 FNYEAQ. Losses at the gene ends were 2 bases for V and 7 bases for J; bases not matched to a gene: 5. This CDR3 comprises 14 residues. The CDR3, as DNA: TGTGCCAGCAGCTTAACTCAGGGGGAACAGCCCCAGCATTTT. Translated, it gives CASSLTQGEQPQHF.

This clone was seen more than once but under ten times. The chain employs TRBV2 and TRBJ2-2, with D possibly matching TRBD1 (7 bases). V was trimmed by 7 bases and J by 6 bases, leaving 15 bases between them. From germline, CDR1 is SNHLY and CDR2 FYNNEI. The CDR3 extends over 14 amino acids. The CDR3 sequence is CASKRTGGSGELFF. As DNA, the CDR3 is TGTGCCAGCAAAAGGACAGGAGGGTCCGGGGAGCTGTTTTTT.

The chain links TRBV4-1 to TRBJ2-5; 7 nucleotides align to TRBD1. The ends lost 3 bases at V and 5 bases at J; junction bases unmatched: 9. Germline V gene data show CDR1 as MGHRA and CDR2 as YSYEKL. This CDR3 contains 15 residues. The CDR3 loop reads CASSHGTVSRETQYF. The DNA for the CDR3 is TGCGCCAGCAGCCACGGGACAGTTTCCCGGGAGACCCAGTACTTC.

In this sample, this clone turned up once. This CDR3 is also generated by other DNA sequences in the sample. The chain recombines TRBV10-1 with TRBJ1-2; D unresolved. V dropped 3 bases and J dropped 4 bases, with 9 bases sitting between them. From germline, CDR1 is WNHNN and CDR2 SYGVQD (reference sequence). CDR3 length: 13 amino acids. CDR3 DNA: TGCGCCAGCAGTGAACGGGGAACCTATGGCTACACCTTC. Translating it yields CASSERGTYGYTF.

This rearrangement joins TRBV4-1 to TRBJ1-2; the match to TRBD1 covers 9 bases. The CDR3 has 14 amino acids. The germline V gene encodes CDR1 MGHRA and CDR2 YSYEKL. The J segment lost 5 bases and the V segment lost 4 bases, leaving 5 bases of the junction unmatched. The CDR3 DNA sequence: TGCGCCAGCAGCCCCCCAGGACAGGGGTATGGCTACACCTTC. This translates into CASSPPGQGYGYTF.

The chain has TRBV19 and TRBJ2-4; TRBD2 might be the D (7 bases). With 3 bases removed from V and 5 bases from J, the gap between germline ends came to 8 bases. The CDR3 is 13 amino acids. CDR1 and CDR2 (germline): LNHDA, SQIVND (reference sequence). The CDR3 region has the DNA TGTGCCAGTAGTATCGGGGGGCAAAACATTCAGTACTTC. Protein product: CASSIGGQNIQYF.

The genes are TRBV7-9 and TRBJ1-1, with a weak D call TRBD1 (5 bases). This CDR3 has 16 residues. CDR1 SEHNR and CDR2 FQNEAQ come from the germline V gene (reference sequence). V lost 1 base and J 0 bases, leaving 12 bases between the germline ends. As DNA, the CDR3 is TGTGCCAGCAGCTTAGAGGCAGGCAGGGTGAACACTGAAGCTTTCTTT. This encodes CASSLEAGRVNTEAFF.

V is TRBV6-5 and J is TRBJ2-7; D ambiguous. V dropped 4 bases and J dropped 2 bases, with 9 bases sitting between them. The CDR3 covers 13 residues. Germline assignment: CDR1 MNHEY and CDR2 SVGAGI. This CDR3 is CASSSPATYEQYF. Here the CDR3 DNA reads TGTGCCAGCAGTTCCCCCGCTACCTACGAGCAGTACTTC.

V usage is TRBV29-1 and J usage is TRBJ1-1; D call uncertain. The CDR3 is 14 residues long. Per germline, CDR1 SQVTM and CDR2 ANQGSEA. The ends were cut back, 5 bases at V and 0 bases at J, with 13 bases in the middle. The CDR3 nucleotides read TGCAGCGTTCTCCCGCGGATCATGAACACTGAAGCTTTCTTT. This codes for CSVLPRIMNTEAFF.

This clone was observed a single time. The genes are TRBV28 and TRBJ2-3; D may be TRBD2 (6 bases). The CDR3 has 15 amino acids. Between the trimmed V and J ends, which lost 6 bases and 2 bases, there was a span of 15 bases. The germline V gene has CDR1 MDHEN and CDR2 SYDVKM. CDR3 nucleotide sequence: TGTGCCAGCAGGATGGGACTGAGTTCCACAGATACGCAGTATTTT. This translates into CASRMGLSSTDTQYF.

The chain couples TRBV2 to TRBJ1-5; 9 bases agree with TRBD1. There are 12 residues in the CDR3. V shed 6 bases, J shed 6 bases, and the junction held 0 bases outside the gene matches. CDR1 and CDR2 from the germline V gene are SNHLY and FYNNEI. CDR3 sequence (DNA): TGTGCCAGCAGGACAGGGGGTCAGCCCCAGCATTTT. Translated, it gives CASRTGGQPQHF.

This chain connects TRBV19 to TRBJ2-7, with no clear D. Trimming took 3 bases from V and 2 from J, leaving 11 bases between them. The CDR3 loop spans 14 amino acids. Germline values: CDR1 LNHDA, CDR2 SQIVND (reference sequence). For the CDR3, the DNA is TGTGCCAGTAGTATCTATGCGCTGACCTACGAGCAGTACTTC. This translates into CASSIYALTYEQYF.